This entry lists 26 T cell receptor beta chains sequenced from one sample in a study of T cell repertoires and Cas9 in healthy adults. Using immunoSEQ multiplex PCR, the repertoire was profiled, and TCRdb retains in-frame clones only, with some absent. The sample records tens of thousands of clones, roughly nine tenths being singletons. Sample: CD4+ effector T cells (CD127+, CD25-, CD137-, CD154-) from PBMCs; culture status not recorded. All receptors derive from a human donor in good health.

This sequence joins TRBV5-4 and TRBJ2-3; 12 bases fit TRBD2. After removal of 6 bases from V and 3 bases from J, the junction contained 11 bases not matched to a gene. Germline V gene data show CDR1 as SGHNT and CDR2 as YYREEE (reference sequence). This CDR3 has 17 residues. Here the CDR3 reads CASTSGILAGGTDTQYF. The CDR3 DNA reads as TGTGCCAGCACCAGTGGAATCCTAGCGGGAGGGACAGATACGCAGTATTTT.

The DNA of the CDR3 is TGCGCCAGCAACCGGGACGGACCCAAAATAGATACGCAGTATTTT. It is translated as CASNRDGPKIDTQYF. V and J are TRBV5-1 and TRBJ2-3; D is perhaps TRBD1 or TRBD2 (5 bases each). Per germline, CDR1 SGHRS and CDR2 YFSETQ. V shed 6 bases and J shed 5 bases, with 19 bases lying between them. The CDR3 sequence is 15 residues long.

The CDR3, as DNA: TGTGCCAGCGCTGAGGGGGGGAGATACGAGCAGTACTTC. Protein product: CASAEGGRYEQYF. The V gene is TRBV6-6, the J gene TRBJ2-7; D may be TRBD2 (7 bases). CDR1 and CDR2 (germline): MNHNY, SVGAGI (reference sequence). Deletions cut 8 bases from V and 4 bases from J, with 15 bases between. This CDR3 has 13 amino acids.

CDR3 sequence (DNA): TGCGCCAGCCTTCAGGGGGCCGGGGAGCTGTTTTTT. Translated, it gives CASLQGAGELFF. The V call is TRBV5-1, the J call TRBJ2-2; 7 bases align to TRBD1. Germline lookup yields CDR1 SGHRS and CDR2 YFSETQ. J lost 6 bases, V lost 7 bases, and 3 bases had no gene match. There are 12 residues in the CDR3.

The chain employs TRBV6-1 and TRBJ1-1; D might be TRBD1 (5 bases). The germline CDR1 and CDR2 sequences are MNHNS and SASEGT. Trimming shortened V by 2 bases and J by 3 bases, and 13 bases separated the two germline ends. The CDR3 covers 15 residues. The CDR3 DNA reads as TGTGCCAGCAGTGAACGTGGGGGGGAGGACACTGAAGCTTTCTTT. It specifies CASSERGGEDTEAFF.

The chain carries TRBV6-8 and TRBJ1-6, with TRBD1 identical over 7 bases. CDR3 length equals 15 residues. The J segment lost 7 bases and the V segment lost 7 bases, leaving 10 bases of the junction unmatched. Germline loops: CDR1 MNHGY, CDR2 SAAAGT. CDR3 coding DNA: TGTGCCAGCACTCTGAACAGGGGCATGAATTCACCCCTCCACTTT. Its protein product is CASTLNRGMNSPLHF.

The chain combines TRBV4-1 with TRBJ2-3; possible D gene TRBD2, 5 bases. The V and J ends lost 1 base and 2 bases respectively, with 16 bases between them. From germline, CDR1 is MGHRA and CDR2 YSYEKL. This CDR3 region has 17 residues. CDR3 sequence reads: CASSQGRTERDTDTQYF. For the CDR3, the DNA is TGCGCCAGCAGCCAAGGACGGACCGAACGGGACACAGATACGCAGTATTTT.

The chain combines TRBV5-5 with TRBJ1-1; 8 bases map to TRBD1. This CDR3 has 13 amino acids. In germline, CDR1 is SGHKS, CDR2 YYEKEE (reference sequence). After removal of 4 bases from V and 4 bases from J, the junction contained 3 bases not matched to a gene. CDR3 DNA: TGTGCCAGCAGCCCAGACAGGGGCACTGAAGCTTTCTTT. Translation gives CASSPDRGTEAFF.

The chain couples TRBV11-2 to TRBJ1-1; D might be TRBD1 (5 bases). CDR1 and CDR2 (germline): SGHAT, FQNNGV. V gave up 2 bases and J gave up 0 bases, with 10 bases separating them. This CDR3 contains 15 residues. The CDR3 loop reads CASSLYGTMNTEAFF. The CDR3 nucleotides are TGTGCCAGCAGCTTATACGGGACCATGAACACTGAAGCTTTCTTT.

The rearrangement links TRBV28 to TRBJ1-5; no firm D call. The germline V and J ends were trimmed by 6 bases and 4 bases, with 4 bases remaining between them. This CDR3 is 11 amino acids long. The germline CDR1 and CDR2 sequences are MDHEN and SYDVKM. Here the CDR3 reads CASSQNQPQHF. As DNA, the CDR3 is TGTGCCAGCAGCCAAAATCAGCCCCAGCATTTT.

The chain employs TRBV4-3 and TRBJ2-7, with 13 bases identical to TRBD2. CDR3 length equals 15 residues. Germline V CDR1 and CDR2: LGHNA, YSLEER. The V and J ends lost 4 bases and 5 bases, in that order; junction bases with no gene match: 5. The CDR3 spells CASSLLAGGPHEQYF. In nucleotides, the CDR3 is TGCGCCAGCAGCCTACTAGCGGGAGGGCCTCACGAGCAGTACTTC.

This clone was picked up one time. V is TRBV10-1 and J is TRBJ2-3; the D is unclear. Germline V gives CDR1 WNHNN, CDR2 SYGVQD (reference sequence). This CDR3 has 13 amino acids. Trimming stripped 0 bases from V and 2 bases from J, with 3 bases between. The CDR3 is CASSESNTDTQYF. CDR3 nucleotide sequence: TGCGCCAGCAGTGAGTCAAACACAGATACGCAGTATTTT.

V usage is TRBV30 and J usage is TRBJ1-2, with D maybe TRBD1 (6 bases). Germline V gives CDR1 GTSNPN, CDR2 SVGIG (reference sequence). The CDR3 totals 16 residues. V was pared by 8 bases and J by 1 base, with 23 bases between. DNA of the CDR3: TGTGCCATTAGTATAGGGACACGGCTCAATAACTATGGCTACACCTTC. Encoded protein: CAISIGTRLNNYGYTF.

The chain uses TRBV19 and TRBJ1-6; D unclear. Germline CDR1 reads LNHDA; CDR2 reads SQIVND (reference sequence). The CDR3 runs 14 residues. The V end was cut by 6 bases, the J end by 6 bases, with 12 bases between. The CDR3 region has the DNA TGTGCCAGTAGAAGGCCAGAAGGTAATTCACCCCTCCACTTT. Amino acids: CASRRPEGNSPLHF.

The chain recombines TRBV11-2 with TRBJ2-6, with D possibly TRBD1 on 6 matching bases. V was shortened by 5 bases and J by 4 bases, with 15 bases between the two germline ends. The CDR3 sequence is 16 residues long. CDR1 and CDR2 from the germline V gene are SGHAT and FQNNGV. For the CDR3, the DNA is TGTGCCAGCAGCCACACCTCGCAGGGGGGGGCCAACGTCCTGACTTTC. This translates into CASSHTSQGGANVLTF.

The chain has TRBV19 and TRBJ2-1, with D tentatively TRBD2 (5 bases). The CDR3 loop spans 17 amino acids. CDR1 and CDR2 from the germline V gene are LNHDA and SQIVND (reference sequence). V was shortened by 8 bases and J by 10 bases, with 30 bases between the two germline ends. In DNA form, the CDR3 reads TGTGCCAGTGAGGGAAGTATCGGCTTGAAAACCTCGGGGGAGCAGTTCTTC. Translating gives CASEGSIGLKTSGEQFF.

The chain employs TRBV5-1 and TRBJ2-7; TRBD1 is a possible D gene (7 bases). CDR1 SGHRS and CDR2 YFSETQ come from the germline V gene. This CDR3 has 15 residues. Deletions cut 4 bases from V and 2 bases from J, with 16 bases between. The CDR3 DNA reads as TGCGCCAGCAGCCCGGCAGGGGGGTTAACCTACGAGCAGTACTTC. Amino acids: CASSPAGGLTYEQYF.

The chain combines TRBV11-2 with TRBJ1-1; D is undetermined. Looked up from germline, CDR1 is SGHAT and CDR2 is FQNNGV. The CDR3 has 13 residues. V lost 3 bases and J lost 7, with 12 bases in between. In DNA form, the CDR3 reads TGTGCCAGCAGCTTTTTCGCGAACGGTGAAGCTTTCTTT. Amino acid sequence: CASSFFANGEAFF.

The CDR3 DNA reads as TGTGCCAGTAGTCTGGGACAGGGCCGTAACTATGGCTACACCTTC. As protein: CASSLGQGRNYGYTF. The V and J genes are TRBV19 and TRBJ1-2; 9 nucleotides line up with TRBD1. The V gene end was trimmed by 5 bases and the J gene end by 1 base; junction bases not matched to a gene: 5. The CDR3 has 15 amino acids. CDR1 is LNHDA and CDR2 is SQIVND in the germline V gene (reference sequence).

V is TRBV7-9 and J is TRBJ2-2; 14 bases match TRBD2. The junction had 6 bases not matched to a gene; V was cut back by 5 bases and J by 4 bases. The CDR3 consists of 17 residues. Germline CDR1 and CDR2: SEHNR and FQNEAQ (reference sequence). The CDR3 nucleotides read TGTGCCAGCAGCCCCCGACTAGCGGGGGGGCTCACCGGGGAGCTGTTTTTT. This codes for CASSPRLAGGLTGELFF.

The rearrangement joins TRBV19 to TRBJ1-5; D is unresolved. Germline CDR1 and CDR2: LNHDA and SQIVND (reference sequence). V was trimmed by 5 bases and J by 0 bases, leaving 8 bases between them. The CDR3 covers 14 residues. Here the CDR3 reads CASSFDLSNQPQHF. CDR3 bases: TGTGCCAGTAGTTTCGACCTTAGCAATCAGCCCCAGCATTTT.

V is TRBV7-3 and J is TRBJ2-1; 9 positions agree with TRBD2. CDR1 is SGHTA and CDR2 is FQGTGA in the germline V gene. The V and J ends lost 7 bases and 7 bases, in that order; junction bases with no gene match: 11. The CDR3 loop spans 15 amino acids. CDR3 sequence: CASTTQAGGGNEQFF. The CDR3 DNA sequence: TGTGCCAGCACTACTCAAGCGGGAGGCGGGAATGAGCAGTTCTTC. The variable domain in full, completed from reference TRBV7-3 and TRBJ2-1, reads GAGVSQTPSNKVTEKGKYVELRCDPISGHTALYWYRQSLGQGPEFLIYFQGTGAADDSGLPNDRFFAVRPEGSVSTLKIQRTERGDSAVYLCASTTQAGGGNEQFFGPGTRLTVL.

The CDR3 spells CASSRTSGPQETQYF. In nucleotides, the CDR3 is TGTGCCAGCAGCAGGACTAGCGGACCACAAGAGACCCAGTACTTC. The chain carries TRBV5-4 and TRBJ2-5; 10 bases are shared with TRBD2. The CDR3 runs 15 residues. Per the germline V gene, CDR1 is SGHNT and CDR2 is YYREEE (reference sequence). After removal of 4 bases from V and 2 bases from J, the junction contained 5 bases not matched to a gene.

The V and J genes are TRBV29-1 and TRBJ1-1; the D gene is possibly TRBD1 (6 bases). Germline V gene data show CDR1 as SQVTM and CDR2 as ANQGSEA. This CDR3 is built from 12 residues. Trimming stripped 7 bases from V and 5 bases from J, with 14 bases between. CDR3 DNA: TGCAGCGGGTACAGGGCTGGGACTGAAGCTTTCTTT. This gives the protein CSGYRAGTEAFF.

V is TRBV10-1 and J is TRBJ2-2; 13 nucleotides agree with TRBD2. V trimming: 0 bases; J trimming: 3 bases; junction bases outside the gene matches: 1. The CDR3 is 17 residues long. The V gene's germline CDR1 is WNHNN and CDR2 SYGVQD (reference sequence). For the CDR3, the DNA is TGCGCCAGCAGTGAGTCACTAGCGGGAGGGGACACCGGGGAGCTGTTTTTT. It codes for CASSESLAGGDTGELFF.

Here the CDR3 DNA reads TGTGCCAGCAGCTTAAACCCGGGAGGGGCAGAAGCTTTCTTT. This codes for CASSLNPGGAEAFF. The chain recombines TRBV7-6 with TRBJ1-1; D possibly corresponds to TRBD1 (5 bases). The CDR3 consists of 14 residues. Germline CDR1 and CDR2: SGHVS and FNYEAQ. Between the trimmed V and J ends, which lost 2 bases and 8 bases, there was a span of 15 bases.